What follows are 13 T cell receptor beta chains derived from one specimen sequenced in a study of OX40 agonist ivuxolimab in advanced cancers. Produced via immunoSEQ multiplex PCR; TCRdb's table is partial and in-frame only. The sample yields some 42,000 clones, 85% to 90% seen once. Sequencing was performed on CD4+ or CD8+ T cells sorted from blood, taken in a trial of the OX40 agonist ivuxolimab. These receptors came from an adult with an advanced solid tumor such as melanoma, head and neck, liver or kidney cancer.

This clone was picked up a small number of times. J is TRBJ2-3 and V is TRBV7-9; TRBD2 might be the D (6 bases). The germline CDR1 and CDR2 sequences are SEHNR and FQNEAQ (reference sequence). This CDR3 has 16 amino acids. V was shortened by 5 bases and J by 2 bases, with 17 bases between the two germline ends. As DNA, the CDR3 is TGTGCCAGCAGCCAAGAGCAGGGAGGCGTCACAGATACGCAGTATTTT. Residues: CASSQEQGGVTDTQYF.

The rearrangement joins TRBV10-3 to TRBJ2-3; 10 positions agree with TRBD2. Germline CDR1 ENHRY, CDR2 SYGVKD. The junction had 5 bases not matched to a gene; V was cut back by 0 bases and J by 2 bases. The CDR3 is made up of 17 amino acids. The CDR3 reads CAISESTSGSITDTQYF. CDR3 sequence (DNA): TGTGCCATCAGTGAGTCGACTAGCGGGTCTATCACAGATACGCAGTATTTT.

A remark on this clone: It is likely a read error, because the conserved phenylalanine at the end of the CDR3 is missing. Because the CDR3's place on the DNA is in doubt, the DNA is left out and the CDR3 is given as listed by TCRdb. This rearrangement joins TRBV6-1 to TRBJ2-7; TRBD1, the D gene given by the table, was not confirmed from the DNA. The germline V gene encodes CDR1 MNHNS and CDR2 SASEGT. The CDR3 is made up of 11 amino acids, end residues included. The CDR3 sequence: CASSEAGQDVI.

This clone was seen only once. V usage is TRBV5-1 and J usage is TRBJ2-2; D may be TRBD1 (5 bases). This CDR3 spans 15 amino acids. The germline V and J ends were trimmed by 2 bases and 0 bases, with 8 bases remaining between them. The germline V gene encodes CDR1 SGHRS and CDR2 YFSETQ. The chain's CDR3 is CASSLDRTNTGELFF. As DNA, the CDR3 is TGCGCCAGCAGCTTAGACAGAACGAACACCGGGGAGCTGTTTTTT.

In this sample, this clone turned up a few times. V is TRBV5-4 and J is TRBJ2-3; D is possibly TRBD2 (7 bases). V lost 2 bases and J 6 bases, leaving 10 bases between the germline ends. The CDR3 is 13 residues long. Per germline, CDR1 SGHNT and CDR2 YYREEE (reference sequence). The CDR3 spells CASSFAGADTQYF. The CDR3 region has the DNA TGTGCCAGCAGCTTCGCGGGGGCGGATACGCAGTATTTT.

The sample holds one count of this clone. The chain joins TRBV5-1 to TRBJ1-2; D not resolved. The CDR3 loop spans 14 amino acids. Between the trimmed V and J ends, which lost 0 bases and 5 bases, there was a span of 11 bases. In germline, CDR1 is SGHRS, CDR2 YFSETQ. CDR3 in amino acids: CASSLASSDYGYTF. The CDR3 DNA sequence: TGCGCCAGCAGCTTGGCGTCGTCGGATTATGGCTACACCTTC.

The rearrangement joins TRBV28 to TRBJ2-7, with a tentative D call TRBD2 (6 bases). CDR3 size: 18 residues. Germline assignment: CDR1 MDHEN and CDR2 SYDVKM. With 7 bases removed from V and 5 bases from J, the gap between germline ends came to 30 bases. The CDR3 loop reads CASNFLLPSSDRKDEQYF. The CDR3 DNA sequence: TGTGCCAGCAATTTCCTTCTACCTTCTAGCGATAGGAAAGACGAGCAGTACTTC.

The chain uses TRBV5-4 and TRBJ2-5, with 14 nucleotides matching TRBD2. This CDR3 contains 15 residues. CDR1 is SGHNT and CDR2 is YYREEE in the germline V gene (reference sequence). The J segment lost 5 bases and the V segment lost 4 bases, leaving 4 bases of the junction unmatched. This CDR3 reads CASSPRTSGRETQYF. CDR3 DNA sequence: TGTGCCAGCAGCCCACGGACTAGCGGGAGGGAGACCCAGTACTTC.

Only one count was recorded for this clone. The CDR3 coding sequence is TGTGCCTGGAGTGTGAGTAGAGGTGGCTACACCTTC. It specifies CAWSVSRGGYTF. The rearrangement links TRBV30 to TRBJ1-2, with D unclear. V was clipped by 0 bases and J by 7 bases, with 9 bases between them. The CDR3 totals 12 residues. Germline V lookup: CDR1 GTSNPN, CDR2 SVGIG (reference sequence).

A single count supports this clone. The chain combines TRBV28 with TRBJ1-3; D might be TRBD1 (5 bases). Trimming removed 3 bases from V and 4 bases from J, with 7 bases in between. The CDR3 contains 13 residues. Germline-derived CDR1 and CDR2 are MDHEN and SYDVKM. The CDR3 loop is CASSFRAGNTIYF. For the CDR3, the DNA is TGTGCCAGCAGTTTCAGGGCCGGAAACACCATATATTTT. Drawing the rest from reference TRBV28 and TRBJ1-3, the complete variable domain is DVKVTQSSRYLVKRTGEKVFLECVQDMDHENMFWYRQDPGLGLRLIYFSYDVKMKEKGDIPEGYSVSREKKERFSLILESASTNQTSMYLCASSFRAGNTIYFGEGSWLTVV.

The chain uses TRBV18 and TRBJ1-4; the match to TRBD1 covers 10 bases. The CDR3 is 15 amino acids. Germline CDR1 and CDR2: KGHSH and LQKENI. V trimming: 3 bases; J trimming: 7 bases; junction bases outside the gene matches: 5. The CDR3 DNA sequence: TGTGCCAGCTCACCTCGGACAGGGGGGATTGAAAAACTGTTTTTT. Translation: CASSPRTGGIEKLFF. Looking up the rest from reference TRBV18 and TRBJ1-4 gives the full variable domain: NAGVMQNPRHLVRRRGQEARLRCSPMKGHSHVYWYRQLPEEGLKFMVYLQKENIIDESGMPKERFSAEFPKEGPSILRIQQVVRGDSAAYFCASSPRTGGIEKLFFGSGTQLSVL.

This clone was detected only a few times. CDR3 sequence reads: CASSPIQGDRAFAAFF. CDR3 bases: TGTGCCAGCAGCCCTATTCAGGGGGACAGGGCCTTTGCGGCTTTCTTT. The chain uses TRBV7-9 and TRBJ1-1; 9 nucleotides line up with TRBD1. The CDR3 consists of 16 residues. The ends lost 5 bases at V and 11 bases at J; junction bases unmatched: 18. The germline V gene has CDR1 SEHNR and CDR2 FQNEAQ (reference sequence).

This rearrangement joins TRBV2 to TRBJ2-5, with D maybe TRBD2 (6 bases). The germline gives CDR1 SNHLY, CDR2 FYNNEI. The CDR3 sequence is 14 residues long. V shed 4 bases and J shed 6 bases, with 15 bases lying between them. The CDR3 spells CASSGGELIKTQYF. The CDR3 nucleotides read TGTGCCAGCAGTGGGGGGGAGTTGATAAAGACCCAGTACTTC.